This T cell receptor beta chain was obtained from a study of blood T cell repertoires in COVID-19. Study context: There were acute and convalescent COVID-19 samples, and they came from the United States, Italy and Spain. T cells, B-cell-depleted T cells, or PBMCs supplied cDNA or gDNA.

As originally analysed: Estimation of nucleated cell counts relied on the amplification of reference gene primers. Produced via immunoSEQ multiplex PCR; TCRdb's table is partial and in-frame only. That table furnishes V, J and clone size, whereas the DNA furnished D and trimming. This sample has 250,000 to 300,000 clones, with about nine tenths found just once. Material: peripheral blood. This sequence was found in a man aged 45-65 years with acute or convalescent COVID-19.

The CDR3 sequence: CASSVATSGGAQETQYF. The CDR3 DNA sequence: TGTGCCAGCAGCGTAGCGACTAGCGGGGGGGCACAAGAGACCCAGTACTTC. The gene calls are TRBV9 and TRBJ2-5; TRBD2 aligns across 14 bases. The CDR3 consists of 17 residues. Trimming removed 0 bases from V and 2 bases from J; junction bases left unmatched: 3. The V gene's germline CDR1 is SGDLS and CDR2 YYNGEE. The complete variable domain, with remaining parts taken from reference TRBV9 and TRBJ2-5, reads DSGVTQTPKHLITATGQRVTLRCSPRSGDLSVYWYQQSLDQGLQFLIQYYNGEERAKGNILERFSAQQFPDLHSELNLSSLELGDSALYFCASSVATSGGAQETQYFGPGTRLLVL.